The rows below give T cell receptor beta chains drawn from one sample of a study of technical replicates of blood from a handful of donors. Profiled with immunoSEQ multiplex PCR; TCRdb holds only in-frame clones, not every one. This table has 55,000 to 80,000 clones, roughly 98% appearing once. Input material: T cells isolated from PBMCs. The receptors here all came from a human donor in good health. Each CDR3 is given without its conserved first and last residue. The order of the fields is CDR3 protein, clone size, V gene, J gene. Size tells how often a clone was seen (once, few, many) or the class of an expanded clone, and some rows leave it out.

CDR3 protein: ASSPTGGAGRWDGYT
clone size: .
V gene: TRBV14
J gene: TRBJ1-2

CDR3 protein: ASNGYSGANVLT
clone size: .
V gene: TRBV2
J gene: TRBJ2-6

CDR3 protein: ASSLQGSGAF
clone size: .
V gene: TRBV28
J gene: TRBJ1-1

CDR3 protein: ASSQGRAAGAQETQY
clone size: .
V gene: TRBV4-1
J gene: TRBJ2-5

CDR3 protein: ASSLAGIRNQPQH
clone size: .
V gene: TRBV27
J gene: TRBJ1-5

CDR3 protein: ASSHLGTSGGQHKETQY
clone size: .
V gene: TRBV4-2
J gene: TRBJ2-5

CDR3 protein: AWKETGLVRSNQPQH
clone size: .
V gene: TRBV30
J gene: TRBJ1-5

CDR3 protein: ASSYSPDYEQY
clone size: .
V gene: TRBV6-5
J gene: TRBJ2-7

CDR3 protein: ATTDRGRANYGYT
clone size: .
V gene: TRBV19
J gene: TRBJ1-2

CDR3 protein: ASSLAKTGGNEKLF
clone size: .
V gene: TRBV5-1
J gene: TRBJ1-4

CDR3 protein: ASSSPGQGNTEAF
clone size: .
V gene: TRBV19
J gene: TRBJ1-1

CDR3 protein: ASSYLAGGRNEQF
clone size: .
V gene: TRBV7-2
J gene: TRBJ2-1

CDR3 protein: AWSLSGYEQY
clone size: .
V gene: TRBV30
J gene: TRBJ2-7

CDR3 protein: AWRPFISIQGASSPLH
clone size: .
V gene: TRBV30
J gene: TRBJ1-6

CDR3 protein: AISAGRSYEQY
clone size: .
V gene: TRBV10-3
J gene: TRBJ2-7

CDR3 protein: ASSLRGGSSYNEQF
clone size: .
V gene: TRBV7-9
J gene: TRBJ2-1

CDR3 protein: ASSPKRDSREETQY
clone size: .
V gene: TRBV5-1
J gene: .

CDR3 protein: ASSVQGYSNQPQH
clone size: .
V gene: TRBV6-5
J gene: TRBJ1-5

CDR3 protein: ASSQLMDQPQH
clone size: .
V gene: TRBV18
J gene: TRBJ1-5

CDR3 protein: ASSGQGSDQPQH
clone size: once
V gene: TRBV19
J gene: TRBJ1-5

CDR3 protein: ASSQADKINTEAF
clone size: .
V gene: TRBV4-1
J gene: TRBJ1-1

CDR3 protein: ATPPSGQQETQY
clone size: .
V gene: TRBV2
J gene: TRBJ2-5

CDR3 protein: ASSKTGIPNYGYT
clone size: .
V gene: TRBV6-5
J gene: TRBJ1-2

CDR3 protein: ASSGQGGWETQY
clone size: .
V gene: TRBV2
J gene: TRBJ2-5